The 6 T cell receptor beta chains below all came from one sample that was sequenced in a study of regulatory T cells in long-lasting Graves disease. Construction of TCR beta libraries relied on iRepertoire HTBI primers and on Arm-PCR targeting CDR3 regions. MiXCR, applied by TCRdb to the multiplex PCR reads, yields one record per CDR3 protein. The profile shows hundreds of thousands of distinct CDR3 sequences, approximately 15% of them singletons. Specified time point: newly diagnosed GD, antithyroid drugs for less than 3 months. RNA from PBMCs was the source of the TCR library. Another study also made use of these data, one on T cells in Graves' hyperthyroidism and ophthalmopathy.

The sample here was peripheral blood mononuclear cells (PBMCs), taken at new diagnosis, from a patient treated with antithyroid drugs. All receptors come from a young man with Graves disease.

This clonotype was counted at least ten times. This chain links TRBV7-8 with TRBJ1-1; D is ambiguous. Trimming removed 5 bases from V and 0 bases from J, with 16 bases in between. The CDR3 runs to 16 residues. Germline V gives CDR1 SGHVS, CDR2 FQNEAQ. The DNA for the CDR3 is TGTGCCAGCAGCCCCCGGTTTGCAGCCATGAACACTGAAGCTTTCTTT. This gives the protein CASSPRFAAMNTEAFF.

A note on this clonotype: A much larger clone sits a single nucleotide away, making a read error possible. This sequence joins TRBV2 and TRBJ2-3; perhaps TRBD2 as D (5 bases). CDR1 is SNHLY, CDR2 FYNNEI, per germline. The V end lost 5 bases, the J end lost 0 bases, and 12 bases lay between the germline ends. CDR3 length equals 15 residues. CDR3 sequence (DNA): TGTGCCAGCAGTCACAGTGGCGGGAGCACAGATACGCAGTATTTT. Its protein product is CASSHSGGSTDTQYF.

This clonotype showed up many times. J is TRBJ1-1 and V is TRBV10-1; TRBD1 agrees at 8 bases. Per germline, CDR1 WNHNN and CDR2 SYGVQD (reference sequence). This CDR3 has 17 residues. V shed 0 bases, J shed 5 bases, and the junction held 11 bases outside the gene matches. The DNA of the CDR3 is TGCGCCAGCAGTGAGTCGATGACAGGGGTTCGGAAAACTGAAGCTTTCTTT. This encodes CASSESMTGVRKTEAFF.

This chain connects TRBV28 to TRBJ1-2, with unresolved D. The V end was cut by 7 bases, the J end by 2 bases, with 8 bases between. CDR3 length: 12 residues. Germline assignment: CDR1 MDHEN and CDR2 SYDVKM. The CDR3 is CASITRNYGYTF. The CDR3 DNA reads TGTGCCAGCATTACCAGGAACTATGGCTACACCTTC.

This clonotype was detected many times. The chain employs TRBV12-5 and TRBJ2-1, with D unclear. The germline CDR1 and CDR2 sequences are LGHNT and FRNRAP. The CDR3 extends over 13 amino acids. V was clipped by 7 bases and J by 0 bases, with 7 bases between them. CDR3 bases: TGTGCTAGTGCCTTAAGCTCCTACAATGAGCAGTTCTTC. This codes for CASALSSYNEQFF.

The chain links TRBV7-2 to TRBJ2-2; 12 bases line up with TRBD2. With V trimmed by 5 bases and J by 3 bases, 4 bases remained unmatched. This CDR3 is 16 amino acids long. Germline V CDR1 and CDR2: SGHTA, FQGNSA. The CDR3 nucleotides are TGTGCCAGCAGCAAAAGACTAGCGGGAGACACCGGGGAGCTGTTTTTT. Translating it yields CASSKRLAGDTGELFF.